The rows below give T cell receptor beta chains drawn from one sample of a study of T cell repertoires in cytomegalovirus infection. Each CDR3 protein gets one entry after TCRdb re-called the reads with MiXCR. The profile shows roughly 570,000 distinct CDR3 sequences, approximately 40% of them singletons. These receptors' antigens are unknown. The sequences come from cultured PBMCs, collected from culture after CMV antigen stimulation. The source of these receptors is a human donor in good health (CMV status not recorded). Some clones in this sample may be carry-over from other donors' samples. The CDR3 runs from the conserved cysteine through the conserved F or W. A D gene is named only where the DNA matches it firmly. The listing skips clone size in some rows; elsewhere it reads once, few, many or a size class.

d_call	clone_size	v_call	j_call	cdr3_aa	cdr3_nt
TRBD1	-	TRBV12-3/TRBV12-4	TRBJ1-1	CASSLAFLGGGGQGGLGAFF	TGTGCCAGCAGTTTAGCGTTCCTCGGGGGCGGGGGACAGGGGGGCCTTGGAGCTTTCTTT
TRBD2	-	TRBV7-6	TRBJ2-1	CASTFSGTRHEQFF	TGTGCCAGCACCTTCTCCGGGACTAGACATGAGCAGTTCTTC
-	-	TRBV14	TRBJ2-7	CASAAFGYEQYF	TGTGCCAGCGCGGCTTTTGGGTACGAGCAGTACTTC
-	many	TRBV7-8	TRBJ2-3	CASSLETRNRLAQYF	TGTGCCAGCAGCTTAGAGACCCGGAATAGGCTAGCGCAGTATTTT
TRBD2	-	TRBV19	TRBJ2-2	CASQAPLAENTGELFF	TGTGCCAGCCAGGCTCCCCTAGCGGAGAACACCGGGGAGCTGTTTTTT
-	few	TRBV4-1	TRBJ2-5	CASSQDPGSTQTQYF	TGCGCCAGCAGCCAAGATCCAGGCTCCACGCAGACCCAGTACTTC
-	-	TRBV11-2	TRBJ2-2	CASSVDGSFGELFF	TGTGCCAGCAGTGTGGACGGATCCTTTGGGGAGCTGTTTTTT
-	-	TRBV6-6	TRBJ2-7	CASSFVGEVNEQYF	TGTGCCAGCAGTTTCGTGGGGGAGGTTAACGAGCAGTACTTC
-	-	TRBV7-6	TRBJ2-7	CASSPYGRGASYEQYF	TGTGCCAGCAGCCCTTATGGTCGCGGGGCCTCCTACGAGCAGTACTTC
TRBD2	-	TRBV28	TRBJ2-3	CASTLAGKADTQYF	TGTGCCAGCACACTAGCGGGGAAGGCAGATACGCAGTATTTT